Each of the 32 T cell receptor beta chains below was sequenced from the same sample in a study of tumour-infiltrating T cells in Burkitt lymphoma. Clones were read by immunoSEQ multiplex PCR, and TCRdb kept only the in-frame ones, dropping some. The table records about 7,100 clones, roughly 17% of them present only once. The sequenced material came from tumor tissue. These TCRs come from a human donor with diffuse large B-cell lymphoma.

The chain uses TRBV10-1 and TRBJ1-1; 8 bases agree with TRBD1. Germline CDR1 reads WNHNN; CDR2 reads SYGVQD (reference sequence). The CDR3 extends over 15 amino acids. Losses at the gene ends were 3 bases for V and 1 base for J; bases not matched to a gene: 4. The CDR3 region is CASSDPGQGNTEAFF. The CDR3 nucleotides read TGCGCCAGCAGTGACCCAGGACAGGGGAACACTGAAGCTTTCTTT.

This chain links TRBV7-9 with TRBJ1-4; D is perhaps TRBD1 (5 bases). V lost 2 bases to trimming and J lost 7 bases, with 11 bases between them. Germline V gene data show CDR1 as SEHNR and CDR2 as FQNEAQ (reference sequence). This CDR3 is 14 amino acids long. CDR3 protein: CASSLSGAGEKLFF. The CDR3 DNA follows: TGTGCCAGCAGCTTATCCGGGGCAGGTGAAAAACTGTTTTTT.

In this sample, this clone turned up a few times. The chain recombines TRBV27 with TRBJ1-1; 7 bases line up with TRBD1. The germline gives CDR1 MNHEY, CDR2 SMNVEV (reference sequence). The V segment lost 5 bases and the J segment 1 base; nucleotides outside the gene matches: 7. CDR3 length: 15 amino acids. CDR3 in DNA: TGTGCCAGCAGTCCCCTACAGGGGTGGAACACTGAAGCTTTCTTT. Residues: CASSPLQGWNTEAFF.

This clone was detected a few times. J is TRBJ1-1 and V is TRBV4-1, with 7 positions matching TRBD1. Looked up from germline, CDR1 is MGHRA and CDR2 is YSYEKL. Trimming cost V 5 bases and J 6 bases; bases outside gene matches: 3. The CDR3 consists of 12 residues. DNA for the CDR3: TGCGCCAGCAGCGACAGGGTTGCTGAAGCTTTCTTT. Its translation: CASSDRVAEAFF.

This clone was found a few times. This rearrangement joins TRBV13 to TRBJ2-1; the D gene is possibly TRBD2 (6 bases). The germline V and J ends were trimmed by 5 bases and 5 bases, with 13 bases remaining between them. This CDR3 is built from 14 residues. The V gene's germline CDR1 is PRHDT and CDR2 FYEKMQ (reference sequence). The CDR3 spells CASSQGRTNNEQFF. CDR3 sequence (DNA): TGTGCCAGCAGCCAGGGACGGACTAACAATGAGCAGTTCTTC.

The CDR3 DNA sequence: TGTGCCAGCAGTCCTAGCGGGAGAGATACGCAGTATTTT. Its translation: CASSPSGRDTQYF. The rearrangement uses TRBV28 and TRBJ2-3; 10 bases agree with TRBD2. Losses at the gene ends were 5 bases for V and 5 bases for J; bases not matched to a gene: 1. Germline V gene lookup returns CDR1 MDHEN and CDR2 SYDVKM. The CDR3 extends over 13 amino acids.

This sequence joins TRBV6-5 and TRBJ2-3, with D maybe TRBD2 (6 bases). CDR1 MNHEY and CDR2 SVGAGI come from the germline V gene. The CDR3 totals 15 residues. Trimming pared 2 bases from V and 4 bases from J, leaving 13 bases between. The chain's CDR3 is CASSYGGSLADTQYF. The CDR3 coding sequence is TGTGCCAGCAGTTACGGAGGGTCCCTGGCAGATACGCAGTATTTT.

This clone was detected once. The J gene is TRBJ1-1, the V gene TRBV5-1; D not certain. The CDR3 consists of 13 residues. Germline V gives CDR1 SGHRS, CDR2 YFSETQ. Trimming removed 6 bases from V and 7 bases from J, with 16 bases in between. CDR3 sequence: CASTDLGRGEAFF. As DNA, the CDR3 is TGCGCCAGCACAGATTTGGGGAGAGGTGAAGCTTTCTTT.

The chain employs TRBV20-1 and TRBJ2-7, with D possibly matching TRBD1 (6 bases). This CDR3 spans 10 amino acids. Trimming removed 8 bases from V and 3 bases from J, with 8 bases in between. The germline V gene encodes CDR1 DFQATT and CDR2 SNEGSKA (reference sequence). The CDR3 protein is CSLGGYEQYF. CDR3 DNA: TGCAGTTTAGGGGGCTACGAGCAGTACTTC.

The rearrangement uses TRBV6-5 and TRBJ1-2; perhaps TRBD1 as D (5 bases). Trimming removed 5 bases at V and 8 bases at J, with 18 bases between. The germline CDR1 and CDR2 sequences are MNHEY and SVGAGI. The CDR3 runs 14 residues. Written as DNA, the CDR3 is TGTGCCAGCAGTAGGGTGAGAGGGGCACTAGGCTACACCTTC. Its protein product is CASSRVRGALGYTF.

The chain recombines TRBV10-3 with TRBJ2-1; a possible D gene is TRBD1 (6 bases). The CDR3 runs to 14 residues. V was cut by 6 bases and J by 0 bases, with 9 bases left in between. Per germline, CDR1 ENHRY and CDR2 SYGVKD. CDR3 protein: CAIRDSGSYNEQFF. The CDR3 bases are TGTGCCATCAGGGACAGCGGCTCCTACAATGAGCAGTTCTTC.

The chain employs TRBV7-2 and TRBJ2-1; no clear D gene. This CDR3 region has 13 residues. Per germline, CDR1 SGHTA and CDR2 FQGNSA. V lost 5 bases and J lost 4, with 9 bases in between. This CDR3 is CASSAEVYNEQFF. DNA of the CDR3: TGTGCCAGCAGCGCCGAAGTGTACAATGAGCAGTTCTTC.

V and J are TRBV4-3 and TRBJ2-5; D might be TRBD1 (6 bases). The CDR3 is 15 amino acids. Trimming cost V 1 base and J 5 bases, with 14 bases left between them. Per germline, CDR1 LGHNA and CDR2 YSLEER. DNA of the CDR3: TGCGCCAGCAGCCAAGGCAGGGGTGGTATGGAGACCCAGTACTTC. This translates into CASSQGRGGMETQYF.

This clone was seen more than once but under ten times. This sequence joins TRBV7-9 and TRBJ2-7; D may correspond to TRBD1 or TRBD2 (5 bases each). This CDR3 has 15 residues. Trimming took off 2 bases at V and 2 bases at J, with 13 bases between the two ends. CDR1 is SEHNR and CDR2 is FQNEAQ in the germline V gene (reference sequence). Here the CDR3 reads CASSLYGGETYEQYF. CDR3 DNA: TGTGCCAGCAGCTTATATGGGGGAGAGACCTACGAGCAGTACTTC.

J is TRBJ2-4 and V is TRBV19; D perhaps matches TRBD1 (6 bases). Trimming cost V 5 bases and J 8 bases, with 19 bases left between them. CDR1 and CDR2 (germline): LNHDA, SQIVND (reference sequence). The CDR3 has 15 residues. The chain's CDR3 is CASSPRQVDWDIQYF. The CDR3 DNA reads as TGTGCCAGTAGTCCCCGACAGGTCGATTGGGACATTCAGTACTTC.

The table lists this clone with a few counts. V gene TRBV19 combines with J gene TRBJ2-1; D gene uncertain. Trimming cost V 4 bases and J 7 bases, with 11 bases left between them. The CDR3 consists of 13 residues. Germline CDR1 and CDR2: LNHDA and SQIVND (reference sequence). The CDR3 loop is CASSTMDGNEQFF. Here the CDR3 DNA reads TGTGCCAGTAGTACAATGGACGGTAATGAGCAGTTCTTC. The full variable domain, rest sourced from reference TRBV19 and TRBJ2-1, is DGGITQSPKYLFRKEGQNVTLSCEQNLNHDAMYWYRQDPGQGLRLIYYSQIVNDFQKGDIAEGYSVSREKKESFPLTVTSAQKNPTAFYLCASSTMDGNEQFFGPGTRLTVL.

This clone was recorded a few times. This chain uses TRBV5-1 with TRBJ1-2; perhaps TRBD1 as D (5 bases). Trimming pared 0 bases from V and 6 bases from J, leaving 12 bases between. The germline gives CDR1 SGHRS, CDR2 YFSETQ. The CDR3 length is 14 residues. The CDR3 region is CASSLGAVGDGYTF. CDR3 nucleotide sequence: TGCGCCAGCAGCTTGGGGGCAGTGGGGGATGGCTACACCTTC.

CDR3 DNA: TGTGCCAGCAGCCTAACTAGCACAGATACGCAGTATTTT. Amino acid sequence: CASSLTSTDTQYF. The chain employs TRBV4-2 and TRBJ2-3; D is uncertain. The length of the CDR3 is 13 residues. Germline V gives CDR1 LGHNA, CDR2 YNFKEQ. Trimming removed 4 bases from V and 0 bases from J, with 5 bases in between.

V usage is TRBV28 and J usage is TRBJ1-1; no clear D. The CDR3 consists of 13 residues. With 1 base removed from V and 1 base from J, the gap between germline ends came to 4 bases. Germline V gene data show CDR1 as MDHEN and CDR2 as SYDVKM. CDR3 in amino acids: CASSLSGNTEAFF. Here the CDR3 DNA reads TGTGCCAGCAGTTTATCAGGGAACACTGAAGCTTTCTTT.

The J gene is TRBJ1-5, the V gene TRBV30; 11 bases fit TRBD1. Unmatched junction bases numbered 12, after V lost 6 bases and J lost 2 bases. This CDR3 contains 17 residues. Germline CDR1 and CDR2: GTSNPN and SVGIG (reference sequence). The CDR3 reads CACLIGQGAMGNQPQHF. Here the CDR3 DNA reads TGTGCCTGCCTCATCGGACAGGGGGCCATGGGCAATCAGCCCCAGCATTTT.

As regards this clone: Its ends do not fully match the called genes, so a read error is possible. The chain combines TRBV7-7 with TRBJ2-2, with 9 bases lining up with TRBD2. Germline V CDR1 and CDR2: SSHAT, FNYEAQ (reference sequence). CDR3 length equals 17 residues. CDR3 residues: CASSLGAGGVGTGELFF. The CDR3 DNA reads TGTGCTAGCAGCTTAGGAGCGGGAGGCGTGGGAACCGGGGAGCTGTTTTTT. Using reference TRBV7-7 and TRBJ2-2 for the parts outside the CDR3, the full variable domain is GAGVSQSPRYKVTKRGQDVTLRCDPISSHATLYWYQQALGQGPEFLTYFNYEAQPDKSGLPSDRFSAERPEGSISTLTIQRTEQRDSAMYRCASSLGAGGVGTGELFFGEGSRLTVL.

This clone was counted once. V gene TRBV20-1 combines with J gene TRBJ2-1; 7 nucleotides match TRBD2. The ends lost 7 bases at V and 9 bases at J; junction bases unmatched: 6. This CDR3 region has 11 residues. Per the germline V gene, CDR1 is DFQATT and CDR2 is SNEGSKA (reference sequence). The CDR3 coding sequence is TGCAGTGTGGGAGGGCCGCTTGAGCAGTTCTTC. Translating gives CSVGGPLEQFF.

This clone was seen a handful of times. The chain combines TRBV14 with TRBJ2-1; D is unresolved. Germline CDR1 SGHDN, CDR2 FVKESK. The CDR3 totals 14 residues. Trimming removed 1 base at V and 6 bases at J, with 10 bases between. CDR3 bases: TGTGCCAGCAGCCAAGCTTCGGCTTTCAATGAGCAGTTCTTC. It translates to CASSQASAFNEQFF.

J is TRBJ2-3 and V is TRBV5-1; TRBD2 agrees at 9 bases. V was clipped by 4 bases and J by 0 bases; unmatched bases: 3. Germline V gene lookup returns CDR1 SGHRS and CDR2 YFSETQ. There are 15 residues in the CDR3. Written as DNA, the CDR3 is TGCGCCAGCAGCCTAGCGGGACCTAGCACAGATACGCAGTATTTT. This gives the protein CASSLAGPSTDTQYF.

Only a few counts were recorded for this clone. This chain links TRBV6-5 with TRBJ2-3, with D perhaps TRBD2 (5 bases). Germline CDR1 MNHEY, CDR2 SVGAGI. The V gene lost 0 bases and the J gene lost 6 bases, with 13 bases spanning the gap. The CDR3 loop spans 15 amino acids. CDR3 in amino acids: CASSYSWLGGDTQYF. The CDR3 DNA reads as TGTGCCAGCAGTTACTCGTGGCTAGGCGGGGATACGCAGTATTTT.

The rearrangement joins TRBV27 to TRBJ2-1, with TRBD2 identical over 7 bases. The J segment lost 12 bases and the V segment lost 6 bases, leaving 8 bases of the junction unmatched. The CDR3 has 12 amino acids. Looked up from germline, CDR1 is MNHEY and CDR2 is SMNVEV (reference sequence). CDR3 DNA sequence: TGTGCCAGCAGCCCTATCGGGGAGGGGCAGTTCTTC. Translating gives CASSPIGEGQFF.

The CDR3 DNA is TGTGCCAGCAGCTTATACCCGGGACAGGGAGGCTACGAGCAGTACTTC. Translation gives CASSLYPGQGGYEQYF. V usage is TRBV7-2 and J usage is TRBJ2-7; 9 nucleotides match TRBD1. Germline values: CDR1 SGHTA, CDR2 FQGNSA. The V and J ends lost 2 bases and 3 bases, in that order; junction bases with no gene match: 8. This CDR3 comprises 16 residues.

This clone was counted only a few times. This chain joins TRBV19 and TRBJ2-7; D is uncertain. Germline loops: CDR1 LNHDA, CDR2 SQIVND (reference sequence). With 3 bases removed from V and 1 base from J, the gap between germline ends came to 13 bases. CDR3 length: 15 amino acids. CDR3 residues: CASSIRASSSYEQYF. CDR3 nucleotide sequence: TGTGCCAGTAGTATTAGGGCATCTTCTTCCTACGAGCAGTACTTC. Full variable domain (remainder filled in from reference TRBV19 and TRBJ2-7): DGGITQSPKYLFRKEGQNVTLSCEQNLNHDAMYWYRQDPGQGLRLIYYSQIVNDFQKGDIAEGYSVSREKKESFPLTVTSAQKNPTAFYLCASSIRASSSYEQYFGPGTRLTVT.

There are a few counts of this clone. The V gene is TRBV10-3, the J gene TRBJ2-5; tentative D call: TRBD2 (6 bases). CDR3 length equals 13 residues. V shed 4 bases and J shed 1 base, with 7 bases lying between them. Germline V gene sequence: CDR1 ENHRY, CDR2 SYGVKD. CDR3 loop: CAISGGVQETQYF. CDR3 DNA: TGTGCCATCAGTGGGGGGGTCCAAGAGACCCAGTACTTC.

The gene calls are TRBV2 and TRBJ1-1; the D is unclear. With 2 bases removed from V and 3 bases from J, the gap between germline ends came to 16 bases. The CDR3 covers 16 residues. The V gene's germline CDR1 is SNHLY and CDR2 FYNNEI. This CDR3 reads CASSEPVRRGYTEAFF. The CDR3 bases are TGTGCCAGCAGTGAACCTGTTCGCCGAGGATACACTGAAGCTTTCTTT.

This clone was seen a handful of times. The V and J genes are TRBV10-3 and TRBJ2-2; 7 bases match TRBD1. This CDR3 is built from 14 residues. The ends lost 8 bases at V and 0 bases at J; junction bases unmatched: 3. Per the germline V gene, CDR1 is ENHRY and CDR2 is SYGVKD. The CDR3, as DNA: TGTGCCATCGGGCAGGGGGCGAACACCGGGGAGCTGTTTTTT. Its translation is CAIGQGANTGELFF.

This clone was found a few times. The V call is TRBV4-1, the J call TRBJ2-7, with 9 bases identical to TRBD2. This CDR3 has 16 amino acids. Germline V gene sequence: CDR1 MGHRA, CDR2 YSYEKL. V was pared by 4 bases and J by 4 bases, with 11 bases of the junction left unmatched. The CDR3 bases are TGCGCCAGCAGCCCAGGTGATAGCGGGAGAGGGTACGAGCAGTACTTC. Translated: CASSPGDSGRGYEQYF.